The 29 T cell receptor beta chains below come from one sample, sequenced in a study of somatic mutations in cytotoxic T cells in rheumatoid arthritis. Data came from immunoSEQ multiplex PCR; TCRdb stores just in-frame clones and leaves some out. The data hold about 29,000 clones, with around 84% observed a single time. Sequencing was done on a sample of CD8+ T cells sorted from blood. These receptors all come from an adult with rheumatoid arthritis.

The genes are TRBV4-2 and TRBJ2-7; D call uncertain. V was cut by 0 bases and J by 3 bases, with 6 bases left in between. CDR1 and CDR2 (germline): LGHNA, YNFKEQ. This CDR3 region has 13 residues. In DNA form, the CDR3 reads TGTGCCAGCAGCCAAGATGTACTCTACGAGCAGTACTTC. Amino acids: CASSQDVLYEQYF.

V gene TRBV9 combines with J gene TRBJ2-7; D call uncertain. The CDR3 runs 16 residues. V lost 2 bases and J 0 bases, leaving 15 bases between the germline ends. The germline CDR1 and CDR2 sequences are SGDLS and YYNGEE. CDR3 amino acids: CASSVFSGANSYEQYF. The CDR3 DNA reads TGTGCCAGCAGCGTTTTTTCAGGTGCAAACTCCTACGAGCAGTACTTC.

The V and J genes are TRBV7-9 and TRBJ2-3; D is perhaps TRBD2 (6 bases). The CDR3 totals 16 residues. Trimming shortened V by 5 bases and J by 3 bases, and 18 bases separated the two germline ends. Germline loops: CDR1 SEHNR, CDR2 FQNEAQ (reference sequence). The CDR3 DNA reads as TGTGCCAGCAGCCCTATGACGGGAGAGGGGACAGATACGCAGTATTTT. Amino acid sequence: CASSPMTGEGTDTQYF.

The chain has TRBV10-1 and TRBJ2-2, with TRBD1 identical over 9 bases. Trimming cost V 2 bases and J 4 bases; bases outside gene matches: 2. CDR3 size: 15 residues. The germline V gene has CDR1 WNHNN and CDR2 SYGVQD (reference sequence). CDR3 residues: CASSEGDRATGELFF. Written as DNA, the CDR3 is TGCGCCAGCAGTGAGGGGGACAGGGCCACCGGGGAGCTGTTTTTT.

V usage is TRBV10-2 and J usage is TRBJ2-3; D remains ambiguous. Per the germline V gene, CDR1 is WSHSY and CDR2 is SAAADI. The CDR3 loop spans 13 amino acids. V was clipped by 2 bases and J by 4 bases, with 7 bases between them. In DNA, the CDR3 is TGCGCCAGCAGTGAGCGTGGTCCAGATACGCAGTATTTT. Encoded protein: CASSERGPDTQYF.

V usage is TRBV6-5 and J usage is TRBJ1-2; tentatively, D is TRBD1 (6 bases). The germline V gene encodes CDR1 MNHEY and CDR2 SVGAGI. Trimming removed 7 bases at V and 7 bases at J, with 13 bases between. The CDR3 is made up of 12 amino acids. The CDR3 loop reads CASNGGGGGYTF. The DNA for the CDR3 is TGTGCCAGCAACGGGGGAGGGGGTGGCTACACCTTC.

The genes are TRBV9 and TRBJ2-7, with D perhaps matching TRBD2 (5 bases). CDR1 is SGDLS and CDR2 is YYNGEE in the germline V gene. V shed 4 bases and J shed 2 bases, with 10 bases lying between them. The CDR3 is 13 residues long. This CDR3 is CASSPWGAYEQYF. The CDR3 DNA reads TGTGCCAGCAGCCCCTGGGGAGCCTACGAGCAGTACTTC.

The table lists this clone with a count of one. This chain joins TRBV27 and TRBJ2-1, with TRBD2 matching 8 bases. Germline lookup yields CDR1 MNHEY and CDR2 SMNVEV (reference sequence). V lost 4 bases, J lost 8 bases, and 1 base stayed unmatched. This CDR3 has 12 residues. CDR3 in DNA: TGTGCCAGCAGTTCACTAGCGGATGAGCAGTTCTTC. It specifies CASSSLADEQFF.

The chain is built from TRBV15 and TRBJ1-4, with D hard to call. The V gene's germline CDR1 is LNHNV and CDR2 YYDKDF (reference sequence). The V end lost 5 bases, the J end lost 8 bases, and 18 bases lay between the germline ends. This CDR3 has 15 residues. The CDR3 is CATSAGLTNGEKLFF. The CDR3 DNA reads as TGTGCCACCAGCGCCGGACTTACTAACGGGGAAAAACTGTTTTTT.

The chain joins TRBV5-4 to TRBJ1-1, with TRBD1 matching 9 bases. CDR1 and CDR2 (germline): SGHNT, YYREEE (reference sequence). Unmatched junction bases numbered 2, after V lost 5 bases and J lost 0 bases. The CDR3 is made up of 14 amino acids. The DNA of the CDR3 is TGTGCCAGCAGGGACAGGGGCATGAACACTGAAGCTTTCTTT. Amino acids: CASRDRGMNTEAFF.

This chain uses TRBV10-1 with TRBJ1-3; no reliable D call. This CDR3 comprises 13 residues. Trimming stripped 5 bases from V and 0 bases from J, with 5 bases between. From germline, CDR1 is WNHNN and CDR2 SYGVQD (reference sequence). This CDR3 reads CASSRFSGNTIYF. CDR3 DNA: TGCGCCAGCAGTCGGTTCTCTGGAAACACCATATATTTT.

This rearrangement joins TRBV9 to TRBJ2-1, with D possibly called TRBD1 or TRBD2 (5 bases each). From germline, CDR1 is SGDLS and CDR2 YYNGEE. V lost 4 bases and J 5 bases, leaving 16 bases between the germline ends. This CDR3 spans 15 amino acids. The CDR3 here is CASSMGLGGDNEQFF. CDR3 nucleotide sequence: TGTGCCAGCAGCATGGGGCTAGGAGGCGACAATGAGCAGTTCTTC.

The J gene is TRBJ1-1, the V gene TRBV7-9; TRBD1 might be the D (5 bases). The V and J ends lost 4 bases and 5 bases respectively, with 11 bases between them. This CDR3 region has 13 residues. Germline CDR1 is SEHNR and CDR2 is FQNEAQ (reference sequence). CDR3 coding DNA: TGTGCCAGCAGCTCGGCGGGGCGAACTGAAGCTTTCTTT. Its translation: CASSSAGRTEAFF.

This clone came up a few times. The rearrangement joins TRBV20-1 to TRBJ1-1, with D uncertain. Germline lookup yields CDR1 DFQATT and CDR2 SNEGSKA (reference sequence). Trimming removed 0 bases at V and 8 bases at J, with 7 bases between. The CDR3 totals 11 residues. The CDR3 DNA is TGCAGTGCTAGAGATTTCGGAGAAGCTTTCTTT. Translation: CSARDFGEAFF.

In its sample, this clone was seen once. The V call is TRBV25-1, the J call TRBJ1-5, with unresolved D. The CDR3 totals 13 residues. Trimming removed 3 bases at V and 4 bases at J, with 7 bases between. Germline loops: CDR1 MGHDK, CDR2 SYGVNS. CDR3 sequence: CASSEWGNQPQHF. The CDR3 DNA is TGTGCCAGCAGTGAGTGGGGAAATCAGCCCCAGCATTTT.

This chain connects TRBV13 to TRBJ2-3; 9 bases align to TRBD1. Trimming took 2 bases from V and 6 from J; bases not matched to a gene: 6. This CDR3 contains 15 residues. CDR1 and CDR2 (germline): PRHDT, FYEKMQ (reference sequence). For the CDR3, the DNA is TGTGCCAGCAGCTTACCAGGACAGGGGACTGATACGCAGTATTTT. Amino acids: CASSLPGQGTDTQYF. Full variable domain (missing parts from reference TRBV13 and TRBJ2-3): AAGVIQSPRHLIKEKRETATLKCYPIPRHDTVYWYQQGPGQDPQFLISFYEKMQSDKGSIPDRFSAQQFSDYHSELNMSSLELGDSALYFCASSLPGQGTDTQYFGPGTRLTVL.

The chain couples TRBV27 to TRBJ2-3, with a tentative D call TRBD1 (6 bases). The CDR3 has 13 amino acids. Trimming shortened V by 5 bases and J by 2 bases, and 8 bases separated the two germline ends. Germline CDR1 MNHEY, CDR2 SMNVEV (reference sequence). CDR3 region: CASSRTVTDTQYF. CDR3 nucleotides: TGTGCCAGCAGTCGGACAGTCACAGATACGCAGTATTTT.

The V call is TRBV27, the J call TRBJ1-4, with 9 bases lining up with TRBD1. Losses at the gene ends were 9 bases for V and 7 bases for J; bases not matched to a gene: 3. This CDR3 region has 12 residues. The germline V gene encodes CDR1 MNHEY and CDR2 SMNVEV (reference sequence). As DNA, the CDR3 is TGTGCCAGGGGACAGGGAGTTGAAAAACTGTTTTTT. The encoded protein is CARGQGVEKLFF.

This clone was counted once. This sequence joins TRBV27 and TRBJ2-3; D possibly matches TRBD1 or TRBD2 (5 bases each). This CDR3 has 14 residues. Germline CDR1 reads MNHEY; CDR2 reads SMNVEV (reference sequence). V was trimmed by 5 bases and J by 9 bases, leaving 18 bases between them. DNA of the CDR3: TGTGCCAGCAGTACCCCCGGGGCCGGGGAAACGCAGTATTTT. This translates into CASSTPGAGETQYF.

The chain joins TRBV30 to TRBJ1-2; D not resolved. Trimming took 2 bases from V and 6 from J, leaving 13 bases between them. This CDR3 spans 13 amino acids. Germline V gene lookup returns CDR1 GTSNPN and CDR2 SVGIG (reference sequence). CDR3: CAWSLVQIDGYTF. The CDR3 DNA is TGTGCCTGGAGTCTAGTTCAGATAGATGGCTACACCTTC.

This chain links TRBV7-2 with TRBJ2-2; the match to TRBD2 covers 10 bases. CDR1 is SGHTA and CDR2 is FQGNSA in the germline V gene. The CDR3 spans 17 residues. Trimming cost V 9 bases and J 6 bases; bases outside gene matches: 16. The CDR3, as DNA: TGTGCCAGATCTGGGGAGCTAGCGGGAGTAAGGTCCGGGGAGCTGTTTTTT. It encodes CARSGELAGVRSGELFF. Looking up the rest from reference TRBV7-2 and TRBJ2-2 gives the full variable domain: GAGVSQSPSNKVTEKGKDVELRCDPISGHTALYWYRQSLGQGLEFLIYFQGNSAPDKSGLPSDRFSAERTGGSVSTLTIQRTQQEDSAVYLCARSGELAGVRSGELFFGEGSRLTVL.

The V gene is TRBV5-6, the J gene TRBJ2-1, with 11 bases aligning to TRBD2. J gave up 1 base and V 5 bases, and 5 bases lay outside the gene matches. The CDR3 spans 16 residues. Germline CDR1 and CDR2: SGHDT and YYEEEE. The CDR3 spells CASRWGLAESYNEQFF. For the CDR3, the DNA is TGTGCCAGCAGGTGGGGACTAGCGGAATCCTACAATGAGCAGTTCTTC.

V usage is TRBV27 and J usage is TRBJ2-1, with TRBD2 identical over 13 bases. Germline CDR1 and CDR2: MNHEY and SMNVEV (reference sequence). Losses at the gene ends were 5 bases for V and 7 bases for J; bases not matched to a gene: 8. There are 16 residues in the CDR3. The CDR3 sequence: CASSLRTSGSQNEQFF. The CDR3 DNA is TGTGCCAGCAGTCTAAGGACTAGCGGGAGTCAAAATGAGCAGTTCTTC.

The chain employs TRBV6-5 and TRBJ2-1; D gene uncertain. This CDR3 has 13 amino acids. Looked up from germline, CDR1 is MNHEY and CDR2 is SVGAGI. Trimming shortened V by 0 bases and J by 6 bases, and 6 bases separated the two germline ends. The CDR3 region has the DNA TGTGCCAGCAGTTACTCCCATTCCAATGAGCAGTTCTTC. This encodes CASSYSHSNEQFF.

The V and J genes are TRBV2 and TRBJ1-2; 9 bases agree with TRBD1. V was pared by 5 bases and J by 5 bases, with 3 bases of the junction left unmatched. The CDR3 is made up of 13 amino acids. Looked up from germline, CDR1 is SNHLY and CDR2 is FYNNEI. The CDR3 sequence: CASSPGTGYGYTF. DNA for the CDR3: TGTGCCAGCAGTCCCGGGACAGGGTATGGCTACACCTTC.

This clone appeared a single time. J is TRBJ2-5 and V is TRBV5-4, with TRBD2 identical over 12 bases. Germline lookup yields CDR1 SGHNT and CDR2 YYREEE (reference sequence). This CDR3 region has 16 residues. V was clipped by 3 bases and J by 0 bases; unmatched bases: 3. CDR3 protein: CASSYLAGGYQETQYF. CDR3 DNA sequence: TGTGCCAGCAGCTATCTAGCGGGGGGGTACCAAGAGACCCAGTACTTC.

CDR3 protein: CASSQTIAGIYNEQFF. CDR3 coding DNA: TGTGCCAGCAGCCAGACAATAGCGGGAATTTACAATGAGCAGTTCTTC. This sequence joins TRBV4-2 and TRBJ2-1; 8 bases are a match to TRBD2. Trimming took 3 bases from V and 4 from J; bases not matched to a gene: 8. This CDR3 has 16 amino acids. CDR1 LGHNA and CDR2 YNFKEQ come from the germline V gene.

This clone appeared a few times. The V gene is TRBV9, the J gene TRBJ1-2, with D possibly being TRBD1 (6 bases). V lost 3 bases and J 4 bases, leaving 13 bases between the germline ends. This CDR3 is built from 14 residues. CDR1 is SGDLS, CDR2 YYNGEE, per germline. CDR3: CASSGDTPLYGYTF. CDR3 coding DNA: TGTGCCAGCAGCGGGGACACTCCACTCTATGGCTACACCTTC.

The chain links TRBV28 to TRBJ1-4, with D perhaps TRBD1 (5 bases). The V and J ends lost 3 bases and 6 bases respectively, with 14 bases between them. This CDR3 spans 15 amino acids. Germline V gives CDR1 MDHEN, CDR2 SYDVKM. In DNA, the CDR3 is TGTGCCAGCAGTTTGGGGGGGAGGGGCGATGAAAAACTGTTTTTT. Translating it yields CASSLGGRGDEKLFF.